This T cell receptor beta chain was identified during a study of T cells expressing NK-cell markers. TCRdb re-called the 5' RACE reads and catalogs CDR3 proteins one per entry, DNA excluded. The sample totals over 120,000 distinct CDR3 sequences. CDR3 length equals 14 residues. The source material was blood T cells: a sorted CD56 or NKG2C T cell subset, CD4+ or CD8+ T cells, or bulk PBMC T cells (not recorded which). The clonotype comes from a man aged 18 to 30 in good health. The rearrangement uses TRBV12-3 or TRBV12-4 and TRBJ1-5; TCRdb names TRBD1, which stays unverified in the absence of DNA. The CDR3 here is CASSDSNSNQPQHF.